Below, 20 T cell receptor beta chains from the same sample are listed, as sequenced in a study of radiotherapy plus CTLA-4 blockade in lung cancer. Some clones are missing from TCRdb's copy, which holds only in-frame ones; the method was immunoSEQ multiplex PCR. The data show approximately 85,000 clones, about 90% seen once. This sample comprised peripheral blood, obtained from a patient treated with radiotherapy plus ipilimumab. These receptors were taken from a human donor with non-small cell lung cancer who had a partial response to radiotherapy plus ipilimumab.

The V and J genes are TRBV9 and TRBJ2-3; 10 positions match TRBD1. The V gene end was trimmed by 6 bases and the J gene end by 5 bases; junction bases not matched to a gene: 12. Germline lookup yields CDR1 SGDLS and CDR2 YYNGEE. The CDR3 contains 16 residues. In DNA form, the CDR3 reads TGTGCCAGCACCGTTAAGACAGGGGGCCGTGAAGATACGCAGTATTTT. It encodes CASTVKTGGREDTQYF.

The chain employs TRBV7-9 and TRBJ1-1, with 10 positions matching TRBD1. From germline, CDR1 is SEHNR and CDR2 FQNEAQ (reference sequence). The CDR3 covers 12 residues. After removal of 10 bases from V and 5 bases from J, the junction contained 4 bases not matched to a gene. DNA for the CDR3: TGTGCCACGGACAGGGGGGGAACTGAAGCTTTCTTT. As protein: CATDRGGTEAFF.

The chain combines TRBV7-9 with TRBJ2-5; a weak D match, TRBD1 (5 bases). The end of the DNA fits TRBJ2-7 better, so the J call may be wrong. This CDR3 spans 16 amino acids. Germline CDR1 reads SEHNR; CDR2 reads FQNEAQ (reference sequence). The CDR3 loop reads CASSTSLGAPEYEQYF. In DNA form, the CDR3 reads TGTGCCAGCAGCACGAGCCTAGGGGCCCCCGAGTACGAGCAGTACTTC.

The V call is TRBV18, the J call TRBJ2-1; 12 positions agree with TRBD2. Germline V gene sequence: CDR1 KGHSH, CDR2 LQKENI. The V and J ends lost 3 bases and 8 bases, in that order; junction bases with no gene match: 5. This CDR3 comprises 15 residues. CDR3 residues: CASSPRTSGNYEQFF. The CDR3 DNA sequence: TGTGCCAGCTCACCTAGGACTAGCGGGAACTATGAGCAGTTCTTC.

CDR3 coding DNA: TGTGCCAGCTACAGGAGGGAAGGCTACACCTTC. It yields the protein CASYRREGYTF. The V gene is TRBV6-6, the J gene TRBJ1-2; perhaps TRBD1 as D (5 bases). V was shortened by 8 bases and J by 8 bases, with 12 bases between the two germline ends. Germline assignment: CDR1 MNHNY and CDR2 SVGAGI (reference sequence). The CDR3 spans 11 residues.

Here the CDR3 reads CASSLIQASNTGELFF. CDR3 nucleotides: TGCGCCAGCAGCTTGATCCAGGCCTCGAACACCGGGGAGCTGTTTTTT. The V gene is TRBV5-1, the J gene TRBJ2-2, with no clear D. The CDR3 contains 16 residues. V lost 1 base, J lost 0 bases, and 10 bases lay in between. Germline V gene sequence: CDR1 SGHRS, CDR2 YFSETQ.

J is TRBJ1-1 and V is TRBV5-1; perhaps TRBD1 as D (6 bases). Trimming took off 0 bases at V and 1 base at J, with 10 bases between the two ends. In germline, CDR1 is SGHRS, CDR2 YFSETQ. This CDR3 has 15 amino acids. This CDR3 reads CASSLVGDTNTEAFF. The CDR3 DNA sequence: TGCGCCAGCAGCTTGGTTGGGGACACGAACACTGAAGCTTTCTTT.

The chain combines TRBV4-1 with TRBJ2-5; D might be TRBD2 (6 bases). Trimming stripped 1 base from V and 5 bases from J, with 17 bases between. The germline CDR1 and CDR2 sequences are MGHRA and YSYEKL. The CDR3 is made up of 16 amino acids. The CDR3 coding sequence is TGCGCCAGCAGCCAAGCCGTCGGCGGAGGGCCGGAGACCCAGTACTTC. This translates into CASSQAVGGGPETQYF.

This chain links TRBV19 with TRBJ1-3, with a tentative D call TRBD1 (5 bases). In germline, CDR1 is LNHDA, CDR2 SQIVND (reference sequence). CDR3 length: 13 amino acids. V shed 8 bases and J shed 5 bases, with 13 bases lying between them. The CDR3 bases are TGTGCCAGTGGGGCAGGCCCGAGAAACACCATATATTTT. Its translation: CASGAGPRNTIYF.

The genes are TRBV15 and TRBJ2-5, with 9 bases that match TRBD2. The length of the CDR3 is 14 residues. Germline CDR1 and CDR2: LNHNV and YYDKDF (reference sequence). The junction had 2 bases not matched to a gene; V was cut back by 4 bases and J by 2 bases. The CDR3 sequence is CATSKGLAQETQYF. For the CDR3, the DNA is TGTGCCACCAGCAAAGGACTAGCGCAAGAGACCCAGTACTTC.

The J gene is TRBJ1-1, the V gene TRBV7-6, with D uncertain. Trimming cost V 1 base and J 5 bases, with 8 bases left between them. Germline loops: CDR1 SGHVS, CDR2 FNYEAQ. This CDR3 contains 13 residues. Here the CDR3 reads CASSLERVTEAFF. DNA for the CDR3: TGTGCCAGCAGCTTAGAACGGGTTACTGAAGCTTTCTTT.

This sequence joins TRBV28 and TRBJ1-6; D remains ambiguous. The CDR3 is 13 amino acids. Germline V lookup: CDR1 MDHEN, CDR2 SYDVKM. Trimming removed 9 bases from V and 0 bases from J, with 6 bases in between. CDR3 nucleotide sequence: TGTGCCAGTGAGGGCTCCTATAATTCACCCCTCCACTTT. It encodes CASEGSYNSPLHF. Combining the CDR3 with reference TRBV28 and TRBJ1-6 gives the whole variable domain DVKVTQSSRYLVKRTGEKVFLECVQDMDHENMFWYRQDPGLGLRLIYFSYDVKMKEKGDIPEGYSVSREKKERFSLILESASTNQTSMYLCASEGSYNSPLHFGNGTRLTVT.

This clone came up a few times. J is TRBJ1-2 and V is TRBV9; D is uncertain. The V gene lost 0 bases and the J gene lost 8 bases, with 8 bases spanning the gap. This CDR3 contains 12 residues. Germline V gives CDR1 SGDLS, CDR2 YYNGEE. CDR3 residues: CASSVASGGYTF. CDR3 nucleotides: TGTGCCAGCAGCGTAGCATCCGGGGGCTACACCTTC.

V and J are TRBV7-2 and TRBJ2-1; a weak D match, TRBD2 (6 bases). The CDR3 spans 12 residues. Trimming shortened V by 5 bases and J by 9 bases, and 11 bases separated the two germline ends. Germline V gene data show CDR1 as SGHTA and CDR2 as FQGNSA. The DNA of the CDR3 is TGTGCCAGCAGCGCACTAGCTAGTGAGCAGTTCTTC. It translates to CASSALASEQFF. Combining the CDR3 with reference TRBV7-2 and TRBJ2-1 gives the whole variable domain GAGVSQSPSNKVTEKGKDVELRCDPISGHTALYWYRQSLGQGLEFLIYFQGNSAPDKSGLPSDRFSAERTGGSVSTLTIQRTQQEDSAVYLCASSALASEQFFGPGTRLTVL.

V and J are TRBV7-9 and TRBJ1-5; perhaps TRBD1 as D (6 bases). CDR3 length: 15 amino acids. Germline CDR1 is SEHNR and CDR2 is FQNEAQ (reference sequence). V was trimmed by 4 bases and J by 0 bases, leaving 10 bases between them. This chain's CDR3 is CASSSDRHSNQPQHF. CDR3 DNA: TGTGCCAGCAGCTCGGACAGACATAGCAATCAGCCCCAGCATTTT. Full variable domain (outside the CDR3, taken from reference TRBV7-9 and TRBJ1-5): DTGVSQNPRHKITKRGQNVTFRCDPISEHNRLYWYRQTLGQGPEFLTYFQNEAQLEKSRLLSDRFSAERPKGSFSTLEIQRTEQGDSAMYLCASSSDRHSNQPQHFGDGTRLSIL.

This sequence joins TRBV5-1 and TRBJ1-1; no clear D. CDR1 is SGHRS, CDR2 YFSETQ, per germline. The CDR3 covers 15 residues. Deletions cut 2 bases from V and 5 bases from J, with 16 bases between. The CDR3 is CASSLSWTGKTEAFF. The CDR3 DNA reads TGCGCCAGCAGCTTATCCTGGACGGGGAAGACTGAAGCTTTCTTT.

This sequence joins TRBV19 and TRBJ2-1, with TRBD2 identical over 12 bases. This CDR3 comprises 16 residues. In germline, CDR1 is LNHDA, CDR2 SQIVND (reference sequence). The junction had 9 bases not matched to a gene; V was cut back by 5 bases and J by 7 bases. The CDR3, as DNA: TGTGCCAGTAGTCAGACTAGCGGGAGTTTTCGAAATGAGCAGTTCTTC. It encodes CASSQTSGSFRNEQFF.

The V and J genes are TRBV28 and TRBJ2-1; 7 bases agree with TRBD2. The ends lost 2 bases at V and 4 bases at J; junction bases unmatched: 8. Germline V gives CDR1 MDHEN, CDR2 SYDVKM. CDR3 length: 16 amino acids. This CDR3 is CASSLEGGPRYNEQFF. The CDR3 DNA reads TGTGCCAGCAGTTTAGAGGGAGGGCCGAGGTACAATGAGCAGTTCTTC.

This rearrangement joins TRBV5-1 to TRBJ2-4; no firm D call. V gave up 0 bases and J gave up 0 bases, with 7 bases separating them. Germline V lookup: CDR1 SGHRS, CDR2 YFSETQ. The length of the CDR3 is 15 residues. For the CDR3, the DNA is TGCGCCAGCAGCTTGGGGAGTTTAGCCAAAAACATTCAGTACTTC. Translation gives CASSLGSLAKNIQYF.

The rearrangement links TRBV9 to TRBJ2-3; tentative D call: TRBD1 (6 bases). Germline CDR1 and CDR2: SGDLS and YYNGEE. The CDR3 totals 15 residues. V shed 2 bases and J shed 2 bases, with 12 bases lying between them. CDR3 sequence: CASSVSTGTTDTQYF. The CDR3 region has the DNA TGTGCCAGCAGCGTCTCGACAGGAACCACAGATACGCAGTATTTT.